Sequencing of this T cell receptor beta chain was carried out in a study of immune reconstitution after stem cell transplant in scleroderma. TCRdb re-called the RT-PCR reads with MiXCR, one entry per CDR3 protein. The repertoire holds thousands of distinct CDR3 sequences, with approximately 8.5% as singletons. The ends were cut back, 8 bases at V and 10 bases at J, with 15 bases in the middle. This CDR3 comprises 12 residues. Germline loops: CDR1 SEHNR, CDR2 FQNEAQ (reference sequence). The clonotype originates from a male donor with systemic sclerosis. The V call is TRBV7-9, the J call TRBJ2-1; D call uncertain. This sample was obtained before or after autologous hematopoietic stem cell transplantation (not recorded which). The DNA of the CDR3 is TGTGCCAGCGGCCAAGGGATTGAAGAGCAGTTCTTC. Amino acids: CASGQGIEEQFF.